These T cell receptor beta chains were read from a single sample in a study of blood T cell repertoires in COVID-19. TCRdb's copy holds only in-frame clones and misses some; the assay was immunoSEQ multiplex PCR. The sample holds 71,000 or so clones, 85% to 90% seen once. The specimen sequenced was peripheral blood. These receptors came from a man aged 45-65 years with active COVID-19. Each CDR3 is given with its conserved first and last residue. D genes are given only for firm matches. Only part of the rows carry a size: once, few, many, or a class if the clone is expanded.

>TRBJ1-4|TRBV19|.|.
TGTGCCAGTAGTATAAAGGGGTCTGAAAAACTGTTTTTT
CASSIKGSEKLFF
>TRBJ2-7|TRBV19|.|.
TGTGCCAGTAGCCAGGGGCAGGGGACCTACGAGCAGTACTTC
CASSQGQGTYEQYF
>TRBJ1-1|TRBV7-2|.|.
TGTGCCAGCAGCTCCCAGCTGGCGGGGAACACTGAAGCTTTCTTT
CASSSQLAGNTEAFF
>TRBJ1-2|TRBV4-3|.|few
TGCGCCAGCAGCCAAGGACAGAACTATGGCTACACCTTC
CASSQGQNYGYTF
>TRBJ2-7|TRBV24-1|TRBD1|.
TGTGCCACCAGTGATCCGGGACAGGGCTACGAGCAGTACTTC
CATSDPGQGYEQYF
>TRBJ1-1|TRBV6-2/TRBV6-3|.|few
TGTGCCAGCAGCCAAAACGGACAGTTGAGCACTGAAGCTTTCTTT
CASSQNGQLSTEAFF
>TRBJ2-2|TRBV4-3|TRBD2|.
TGCGCCAGCAGCCAGAGATTTCGACTAGCGGGAGGGGTCTTGGGTTTCACCGGGGAGCTGTTTTTT
CASSQRFRLAGGVLGFTGELFF
>TRBJ2-5|TRBV5-1|TRBD2|.
TGCGCCAGCAATGAGCTAGCGGGGCAAGAGACCCAGTACTTC
CASNELAGQETQYF
>TRBJ2-7|TRBV28|TRBD1|.
TGTGCCAGCAGTTTAACGGGGGGGACAGGGGGCTACGAGCAGTACTTC
CASSLTGGTGGYEQYF
>TRBJ2-5|TRBV25-1|TRBD2|.
TGTGCCAGCAACTCATATAGCGGGGTCCAAGAGACCCAGTACTTC
CASNSYSGVQETQYF
>TRBJ2-7|TRBV28|.|.
TGTGCCAGCAGTTTATACAGGGACACCTCCTACGAGCAGTACTTC
CASSLYRDTSYEQYF
>TRBJ1-2|TRBV28|TRBD1|.
TGTGCCAGCAGTCCCGACAGGGCTCGGGGCTACACCTTC
CASSPDRARGYTF
>TRBJ2-7|TRBV15|.|.
TGTGCCGTATCTCCCGGTGGCTCCTACGAGCAGTACTTC
CAVSPGGSYEQYF
>TRBJ1-1|TRBV9|.|.
TGTGCCAGCAGCGTAGGACAGCAGAACACTGAAGCTTTCTTT
CASSVGQQNTEAFF
>TRBJ1-2|TRBV7-3|.|.
TGTGCCAGCAGCTTAAGTGGGGGCGCCTATGGCTACACCTTC
CASSLSGGAYGYTF
>TRBJ2-3|TRBV9|.|.
TGTGCCAGCAGCGTATCCTCTAGCACAGATACGCAGTATTTT
CASSVSSSTDTQYF
>TRBJ1-4|TRBV4-2|.|.
TGTGCCAGCAGCCAATCACCAGGGACAACTAATGAAAAACTGTTTTTT
CASSQSPGTTNEKLFF
>TRBJ2-7|TRBV6-2/TRBV6-3|.|.
TGTGCCAGCAGTTACTCCGACCTAGCTAGGTACGAGCAGTACTTC
CASSYSDLARYEQYF
>TRBJ2-7|TRBV7-9|.|.
TGTGCCAGCAGCTCCTGGACTACTACCTACGAGCAGTACTTC
CASSSWTTTYEQYF
>TRBJ2-3|TRBV5-6|.|.
TGTGCCAGCAGCTTGATTGATACAGGGACAGATACGCAGTATTTT
CASSLIDTGTDTQYF
>TRBJ2-1|TRBV5-4|TRBD2|.
TGTGCCAGCAGCTTGGGTAGCGGGGGTATGTCCTACAATGAGCAGTTCTTC
CASSLGSGGMSYNEQFF
>TRBJ1-2|TRBV20-1|TRBD1|.
TGCAGTGCTAGTCATTATTCAGGGGGTAACTATGGCTACACCTTC
CSASHYSGGNYGYTF
>TRBJ2-7|TRBV13|TRBD1|.
TGTGCCAGCAGAAACCTCCGGGACAGGGGAACCTACGAGCAGTACTTC
CASRNLRDRGTYEQYF
>TRBJ2-7|TRBV7-2|.|.
TGTGCCAGCAGCCCAACCGAGGGGGGGTCTAGCGAGCAGTACTTC
CASSPTEGGSSEQYF
>TRBJ1-6|TRBV6-5|.|.
TGTGCCAGCAGTTCCCGAGCCGATTCACCCCTCCACTTT
CASSSRADSPLHF
>TRBJ1-5|TRBV19|.|.
TGTGCCAGTAGTGTCCAGGCGTATAGCAATCAGCCCCAGCATTTT
CASSVQAYSNQPQHF
>TRBJ1-4|TRBV28|.|.
TGTGCCAGCAGTTTTAGTAGTCCAACTAATGAAAAACTGTTTTTT
CASSFSSPTNEKLFF
>TRBJ2-1|TRBV5-4|TRBD2|.
TGTGCCAGCAGCTATAGCGGGGACTCCTACAATGAGCAGTTCTTC
CASSYSGDSYNEQFF
>TRBJ1-4|TRBV6-2/TRBV6-3|.|.
TGTGCCAGCAGCCCCGGCTCCGGGGCGCGGGGTGAAAAACTGTTTTTT
CASSPGSGARGEKLFF
>TRBJ1-1|TRBV18|.|.
TGTGCCAGCTCACCCCGACAGACGAACACTGAAGCTTTCTTT
CASSPRQTNTEAFF
>TRBJ2-1|TRBV3-1/TRBV3-2|TRBD2|.
TGTGCCAGCAGCCAAGATACAGCGGGACCCCCCTACAATGAGCAGTTCTTC
CASSQDTAGPPYNEQFF
>TRBJ2-3|TRBV10-3|TRBD2|.
TGTGCCATCAGTGCCGGGGGGGCAGATACGCAGTATTTT
CAISAGGADTQYF
>TRBJ1-2|TRBV4-3|TRBD1|once
TGCGCCAGCAGCGAACAGAAAAACAGGGGGACTAACTATGGCTACACCTTC
CASSEQKNRGTNYGYTF
>TRBJ1-5|TRBV4-3|.|few
TGCGCCAGCAGCGTGTCAGGGAGCAATCAGCCCCAGCATTTT
CASSVSGSNQPQHF
>TRBJ2-7|TRBV5-4|.|.
TGTGCCAGCAGCTTGCCACTGAGCTCCTACGAGCAGTACTTC
CASSLPLSSYEQYF
>TRBJ1-1|TRBV6-5|.|.
TGTGCCAGCAGTTACTCATCGACAGCGAACACTGAAGCTTTCTTT
CASSYSSTANTEAFF
>TRBJ2-1|TRBV24-1|TRBD1|.
TGTGCCACCTCGGACAGGGACAATGAGCAGTTCTTC
CATSDRDNEQFF
>TRBJ2-5|TRBV14|TRBD1|.
TGTGCCAGCAGCCAAGGATTTATGGACAGGCCTCAAGAGACCCAGTACTTC
CASSQGFMDRPQETQYF
>TRBJ2-3|TRBV3-1/TRBV3-2|TRBD2|.
TGTGCCAGCAGCCCGACTAGCGGGAGCACAGATACGCAGTATTTT
CASSPTSGSTDTQYF
>TRBJ2-5|TRBV7-9|.|.
TGTGCCAGCAGCCCTCCTCCCGGACAGCAAGAGACCCAGTACTTC
CASSPPPGQQETQYF
>TRBJ1-1|TRBV7-2|.|.
TGTGCCAGCAGCCAGGCGGAGGGCACTGAAGCTTTCTTT
CASSQAEGTEAFF
>TRBJ2-7|TRBV5-1|TRBD1|.
TGCGCCAGCAGCATCCGGGACAGCCACTCCTACGAGCAGTACTTC
CASSIRDSHSYEQYF
>TRBJ2-7|TRBV2|TRBD2|.
TGTGCCAGCAGTACTAGCGGGAATTCCTACGAGCAGTACTTC
CASSTSGNSYEQYF
>TRBJ2-5|TRBV11-2|TRBD2|.
TGTGCCAGCAGACCTAGCGGGAAAGAGACCCAGTACTTC
CASRPSGKETQYF
>TRBJ2-5|TRBV19|.|.
TGTGCCAGTAGTATCGGGAAGGGCAGCTACTATCAAGAGACCCAGTACTTC
CASSIGKGSYYQETQYF
>TRBJ1-6|TRBV18|.|.
TGTGCCAGCTCACCAGAGACGGGATCACCCCTCCACTTT
CASSPETGSPLHF
>TRBJ2-7|TRBV7-2|TRBD2|few
TGTGCCAGCAGCTCCCAAGTCGGAGTAGCGGGGGTCCGCTCCTACGAGCAGTACTTC
CASSSQVGVAGVRSYEQYF
>TRBJ1-6|TRBV7-2|.|.
TGTGCCAGCAGCAGGGGTCCTAGCTCCTATAATTCACCCCTCCACTTT
CASSRGPSSYNSPLHF
>TRBJ2-1|TRBV29-1|.|.
TGCAGCGTTTTGGCAGGGGTAAGCAATGAGCAGTTCTTC
CSVLAGVSNEQFF
>TRBJ2-1|TRBV5-1|.|.
TGCGCCAGCAGCTTGCGGGGGGCCCGGTCCGATGAGCAGTTCTTC
CASSLRGARSDEQFF
>TRBJ1-5|TRBV5-4|.|.
TGTGCCAGCAGCTTGGCCGGGGGAAGTCAGCCCCAGCATTTT
CASSLAGGSQPQHF
>TRBJ1-2|TRBV27|TRBD1|.
TGTGCCAGCAGTTCCCCCGGACAGGGCGACCTTCTCTATGGCTACACCTTC
CASSSPGQGDLLYGYTF
>TRBJ2-1|TRBV5-6|.|.
TGTGCCAGCAGCTCCGGGGTGGGCAATGAGCAGTTCTTC
CASSSGVGNEQFF
>TRBJ2-3|TRBV6-4|TRBD2|.
TGTGCCAGCAGTGACGGGAGGGCTAGCACAGATACGCAGTATTTT
CASSDGRASTDTQYF
>TRBJ2-6|TRBV9|TRBD2|.
TGTGCCAGCAGCCCTAGACCGACTAGCGGGGCGAGCTCTGGGGCCAACGTCCTGACTTTC
CASSPRPTSGASSGANVLTF
>TRBJ2-3|TRBV10-3|TRBD1|.
TGTGCCATCAGGGACCAGGGGGTCAATACGCAGTATTTT
CAIRDQGVNTQYF
>TRBJ1-2|TRBV4-3|.|.
TGCGCCAGCAGCCAAGAAACAGGCGGGGGATACTATGGCTACACCTTC
CASSQETGGGYYGYTF
>TRBJ2-7|TRBV4-1|TRBD2|few
TGCGCCAGCAGCCAAGAGACTAGCGGGAGTAGGTCCTACGAGCAGTACTTC
CASSQETSGSRSYEQYF
>TRBJ1-1|TRBV7-2|.|.
TGTGCCAGCAGCTTAGCTAGCGGAGGGCACACTGAAGCTTTCTTT
CASSLASGGHTEAFF
>TRBJ2-1|TRBV6-4|.|.
TGTGCCAGCAGTGATACAGGTCGCTACAATGAGCAGTTCTTC
CASSDTGRYNEQFF